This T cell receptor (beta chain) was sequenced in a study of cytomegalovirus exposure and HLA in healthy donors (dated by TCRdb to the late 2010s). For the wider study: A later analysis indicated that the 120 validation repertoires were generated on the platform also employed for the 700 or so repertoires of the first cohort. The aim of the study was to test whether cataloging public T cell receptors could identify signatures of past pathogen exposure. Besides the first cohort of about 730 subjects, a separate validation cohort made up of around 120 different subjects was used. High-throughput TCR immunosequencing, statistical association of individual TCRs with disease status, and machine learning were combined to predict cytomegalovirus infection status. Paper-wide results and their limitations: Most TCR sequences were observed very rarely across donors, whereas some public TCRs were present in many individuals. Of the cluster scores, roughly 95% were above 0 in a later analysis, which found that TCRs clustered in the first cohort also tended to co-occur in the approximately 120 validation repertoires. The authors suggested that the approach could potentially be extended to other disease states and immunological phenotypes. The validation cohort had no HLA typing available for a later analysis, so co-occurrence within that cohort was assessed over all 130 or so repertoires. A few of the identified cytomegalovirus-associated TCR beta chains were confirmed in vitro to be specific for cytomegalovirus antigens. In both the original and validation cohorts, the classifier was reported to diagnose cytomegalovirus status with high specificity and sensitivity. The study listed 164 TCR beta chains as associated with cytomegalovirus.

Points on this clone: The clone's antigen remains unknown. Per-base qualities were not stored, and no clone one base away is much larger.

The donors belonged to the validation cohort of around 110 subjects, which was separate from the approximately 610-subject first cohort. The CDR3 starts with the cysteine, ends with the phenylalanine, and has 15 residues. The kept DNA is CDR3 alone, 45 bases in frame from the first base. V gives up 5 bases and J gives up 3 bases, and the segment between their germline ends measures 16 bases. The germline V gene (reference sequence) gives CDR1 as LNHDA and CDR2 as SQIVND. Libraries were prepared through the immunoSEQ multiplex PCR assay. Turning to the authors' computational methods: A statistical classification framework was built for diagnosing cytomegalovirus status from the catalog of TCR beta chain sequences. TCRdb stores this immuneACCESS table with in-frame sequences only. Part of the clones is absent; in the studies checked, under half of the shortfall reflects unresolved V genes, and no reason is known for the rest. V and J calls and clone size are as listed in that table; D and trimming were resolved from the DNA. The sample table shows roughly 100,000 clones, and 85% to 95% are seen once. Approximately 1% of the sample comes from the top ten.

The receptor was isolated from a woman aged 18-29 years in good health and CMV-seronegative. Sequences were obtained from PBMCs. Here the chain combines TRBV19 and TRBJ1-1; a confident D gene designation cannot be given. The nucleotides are TGTGCCAGTAGTCCATCGACATCCTCCTACACTGAAGCTTTCTTT. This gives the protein CASSPSTSSYTEAFF.